The T cell receptor (beta chain) described here comes from a study of long-term antiretroviral therapy in people with HIV. Study results and caveats: Relative to control repertoires, HIV repertoires exhibited narrower CDR3 length ranges.

In its sample, this clone is medium-sized. Its antigen is not identified. Other DNA sequences from this sample encode an identical CDR3 as well. Sequencing relied on immunoSEQ assay v3.0, run at survey level. Per-sample sequencing targets were roughly 35,000-55,000 T-cell genomes. Here immunoSEQ multiplex PCR was the method, and the copy in TCRdb shows in-frame clones only, minus some. The data hold 20,000 to 25,000 clones, with under 90% observed a single time. There are 13 residues in the CDR3. V lost 3 bases and J lost 6, with 9 bases in between. CDR1 and CDR2 from the germline V gene are KGHSH and LQKENI. Donors needed at least one pre-ART PBMC sample plus at least two post-ART samples.

The chain combines TRBV18 with TRBJ1-5; maybe TRBD1 (6 bases). The sample consisted of unsorted PBMCs, taken about 2.5 years after starting antiretroviral therapy. The receptor's source is a man aged 40-50 years with HIV. Written as DNA, the CDR3 is TGTGCCAGCTCACCTTCAGGGGTTCAGCCCCAGCATTTT. Its translation: CASSPSGVQPQHF.